One and the same sample provided the 32 T cell receptor beta chains below, sequenced in a study of T cell repertoires in cytomegalovirus infection. One entry per CDR3 protein, called by TCRdb with MiXCR from the reads. The table records around 270,000 distinct CDR3 sequences, 8% to 9.5% of them present only once. The sequenced sample consisted of PBMCs. The receptors were gathered from a human donor in good health (CMV status not recorded). Some clones in this sample may be carry-over from other donors' samples.

The chain is built from TRBV7-2 and TRBJ2-6; no clear D gene. The CDR3 length is 13 residues. Looked up from germline, CDR1 is SGHTA and CDR2 is FQGNSA. Trimming left V 8 bases short and J 0 bases short, with 5 bases between. The CDR3 region is CASQPSGANVLTF. The CDR3 DNA reads TGTGCCAGCCAGCCCTCTGGGGCCAACGTCCTGACTTTC.

This clonotype came up many times. The V call is TRBV7-2, the J call TRBJ2-2; 8 bases are shared with TRBD2. The V gene's germline CDR1 is SGHTA and CDR2 FQGNSA. CDR3 length equals 17 residues. Germline trimming cut 5 bases from V and 4 bases from J; bases unmatched to any gene: 12. The CDR3 sequence: CASSRGAGGSSTGELFF. CDR3 nucleotide sequence: TGTGCCAGCAGCCGGGGGGCGGGAGGTAGTAGCACCGGGGAGCTGTTTTTT. The full variable domain, rest sourced from reference TRBV7-2 and TRBJ2-2, is GAGVSQSPSNKVTEKGKDVELRCDPISGHTALYWYRQSLGQGLEFLIYFQGNSAPDKSGLPSDRFSAERTGGSVSTLTIQRTQQEDSAVYLCASSRGAGGSSTGELFFGEGSRLTVL.

This clonotype has just a few counts. The V gene is TRBV28, the J gene TRBJ2-3; 7 nucleotides match TRBD2. The CDR3 covers 14 residues. V shed 9 bases, J shed 4 bases, and the junction held 10 bases outside the gene matches. The germline CDR1 and CDR2 sequences are MDHEN and SYDVKM. CDR3 nucleotides: TGTGCCAGTCTTGGACTAGATCACCCAGATACGCAGTATTTT. As protein: CASLGLDHPDTQYF.

This clonotype has a count of ten or more. The rearrangement joins TRBV7-8 to TRBJ2-5, with TRBD2 matching over 10 bases. V lost 6 bases and J lost 5; bases outside the gene matches: 3. The V gene's germline CDR1 is SGHVS and CDR2 FQNEAQ. This CDR3 contains 13 residues. The CDR3, as DNA: TGTGCCAGCAGAACTAGCGGGGTCGAGACCCAGTACTTC. Residues: CASRTSGVETQYF.

Many counts were recorded for this clonotype. The gene calls are TRBV24-1 and TRBJ1-1; possibly TRBD1 for D (5 bases). The V gene lost 4 bases and the J gene lost 5 bases, with 16 bases spanning the gap. The CDR3 consists of 15 residues. Germline V CDR1 and CDR2: KGHDR, SFDVKD. CDR3 sequence reads: CATSEGTLGWTEAFF. CDR3 in DNA: TGTGCCACCAGTGAAGGGACCCTCGGTTGGACTGAAGCTTTCTTT.

The sample holds many counts of this clonotype. The chain employs TRBV5-1 and TRBJ2-3; D remains ambiguous. The CDR3 loop spans 12 amino acids. Trimming pared 4 bases from V and 4 bases from J, leaving 7 bases between. Germline CDR1 SGHRS, CDR2 YFSETQ. The CDR3 is CASSNLADTQYF. Here the CDR3 DNA reads TGCGCCAGCAGCAACTTAGCAGATACGCAGTATTTT.

This clonotype was seen at least ten times. A junction end diverges from the germline sequence, so it may reflect a read error. The rearrangement uses TRBV28 and TRBJ2-7; 8 bases align to TRBD2. The CDR3 totals 15 residues. CDR1 is MDHEN, CDR2 SYDVKM, per germline. The CDR3: CASSAPGGRSNEQYF. The CDR3 DNA reads as TGTGCCAGCAGTGCGCCGGGGGGGCGCTCCAACGAGCAGTACTTC.

A few counts support this clonotype. The gene calls are TRBV11-2 and TRBJ2-3, with 15 bases fitting TRBD2. V shed 7 bases and J 3 bases; nucleotides not matched to a gene: 8. Looked up from germline, CDR1 is SGHAT and CDR2 is FQNNGV. The CDR3 is made up of 17 amino acids. CDR3 region: CASTPGGLAGGTDTQYF. CDR3 coding DNA: TGTGCCAGCACCCCCGGGGGACTAGCGGGAGGTACAGATACGCAGTATTTT.

The chain uses TRBV19 and TRBJ1-5, with 7 positions matching TRBD1. The CDR3 is made up of 15 amino acids. Germline trimming cut 7 bases from V and 2 bases from J; bases unmatched to any gene: 8. CDR1 LNHDA and CDR2 SQIVND come from the germline V gene (reference sequence). CDR3 bases: TGTGCCAGTAAGAACAGGGGTAGGCGCAATCAGCCCCAGCATTTT. Translation: CASKNRGRRNQPQHF.

This clonotype appeared many times. The V gene is TRBV12-3 or TRBV12-4, the J gene TRBJ2-3; possibly TRBD2 for D (6 bases). The CDR3 sequence is 15 residues long. Trimming removed 6 bases from V and 2 bases from J, with 15 bases in between. CDR3 nucleotides: TGTGCCAGCAGACAGGCCGGGAGTTACACAGATACGCAGTATTTT. It is translated as CASRQAGSYTDTQYF.

This clonotype has a count of ten or more. The V gene is TRBV7-9, the J gene TRBJ1-4, with TRBD1 identical over 9 bases. The ends lost 5 bases at V and 8 bases at J; junction bases unmatched: 9. Per germline, CDR1 SEHNR and CDR2 FQNEAQ (reference sequence). The CDR3 contains 15 residues. In nucleotides, the CDR3 is TGTGCCAGCAGCGCCGCCGGGACAGGGAACGAAAAACTGTTTTTT. Translation: CASSAAGTGNEKLFF.

This clonotype was detected many times. The V call is TRBV6-2 or TRBV6-3, the J call TRBJ1-1; 8 bases agree with TRBD1. With V trimmed by 5 bases and J by 8 bases, 10 bases remained unmatched. The CDR3 runs 14 residues. Germline-derived CDR1 and CDR2 are MNHEY and SVGEGT. CDR3 nucleotide sequence: TGTGCCAGCAGTCGACAGGGGATAAAGGTGGAAGCTTTCTTT. As protein: CASSRQGIKVEAFF.

Ten or more counts support this clonotype. The chain carries TRBV7-2 and TRBJ2-5; D gene ambiguous. The CDR3 sequence is 14 residues long. V was clipped by 1 base and J by 1 base, with 7 bases between them. CDR1 and CDR2 from the germline V gene are SGHTA and FQGNSA. CDR3 sequence: CASSLGHVQETQYF. In DNA form, the CDR3 reads TGTGCCAGCAGCTTAGGACACGTCCAAGAGACCCAGTACTTC.

V and J are TRBV6-2 or TRBV6-3 and TRBJ2-2; D is unresolved. The germline V and J ends were trimmed by 2 bases and 5 bases, with 21 bases remaining between them. CDR1 is MNHEY, CDR2 SVGEGT, per germline. The CDR3 is 18 residues long. The CDR3 bases are TGTGCCAGCAGTTACCGCCCCAACAGAAATAAATGGACCGGGGAGCTGTTTTTT. It is translated as CASSYRPNRNKWTGELFF.

This clonotype was picked up many times. V gene TRBV28 combines with J gene TRBJ1-5, with D possibly matching TRBD1 (5 bases). The CDR3 is made up of 16 amino acids. The V gene's germline CDR1 is MDHEN and CDR2 SYDVKM. V lost 1 base and J 0 bases, leaving 10 bases between the germline ends. The CDR3 nucleotides read TGTGCCAGCAGTTTATTCGGGGGGGGTAGCAATCAGCCCCAGCATTTT. Its translation: CASSLFGGGSNQPQHF.

This clonotype was counted only a few times. The chain is built from TRBV7-2 and TRBJ2-3; no clear D gene. CDR3 length: 13 residues. Germline lookup yields CDR1 SGHTA and CDR2 FQGNSA. V lost 9 bases, J lost 0 bases, and 10 bases lay in between. The CDR3 coding sequence is TGTGCCAGTTGCCAGACAAGCACAGATACGCAGTATTTT. As protein: CASCQTSTDTQYF. The full variable domain, in which reference TRBV7-2 and TRBJ2-3 provide the parts outside the CDR3, is GAGVSQSPSNKVTEKGKDVELRCDPISGHTALYWYRQSLGQGLEFLIYFQGNSAPDKSGLPSDRFSAERTGGSVSTLTIQRTQQEDSAVYLCASCQTSTDTQYFGPGTRLTVL.

The table lists this clonotype with many counts. This chain joins TRBV7-2 and TRBJ2-1, with D tentatively TRBD2 (7 bases). Trimming left V 1 base short and J 1 base short, with 17 bases between. This CDR3 is 18 amino acids long. In germline, CDR1 is SGHTA, CDR2 FQGNSA. The CDR3 bases are TGTGCCAGCAGCTTAGAGGGGACCAAGGGGGGGTCCTACAATGAGCAGTTCTTC. This encodes CASSLEGTKGGSYNEQFF.

This clonotype was picked up many times. The rearrangement links TRBV10-3 to TRBJ2-5, with 8 positions matching TRBD2. This CDR3 has 15 amino acids. Germline V gene sequence: CDR1 ENHRY, CDR2 SYGVKD. The V gene end was trimmed by 5 bases and the J gene end by 3 bases; junction bases not matched to a gene: 8. CDR3 in amino acids: CAISPGSGKEETQYF. The CDR3 coding sequence is TGTGCCATCAGTCCGGGTAGCGGGAAGGAAGAGACCCAGTACTTC.

This clonotype appeared a few times. The chain carries TRBV19 and TRBJ1-2; the match to TRBD1 covers 10 bases. With 10 bases clipped from V and 4 bases from J, the junction kept 9 bases outside the gene matches. CDR3 length: 14 amino acids. The germline gives CDR1 LNHDA, CDR2 SQIVND (reference sequence). In nucleotides, the CDR3 is TGTGCCACATGGGACAGGGGCTACGGCTATGGCTACACCTTC. Translating it yields CATWDRGYGYGYTF.

There are many counts of this clonotype. V gene TRBV20-1 combines with J gene TRBJ1-2; no firm D call. V was clipped by 2 bases and J by 4 bases, with 11 bases between them. This CDR3 spans 13 amino acids. Germline V gene lookup returns CDR1 DFQATT and CDR2 SNEGSKA (reference sequence). The CDR3 loop is CSARKPSSYGYTF. CDR3 coding DNA: TGCAGTGCTAGAAAACCGTCTAGCTATGGCTACACCTTC.

This clonotype was recorded only once. A much bigger clone sits one base away, suggesting this may be a read error. This rearrangement joins TRBV7-6 to TRBJ2-6; D gene uncertain. CDR1 and CDR2 from the germline V gene are SGHVS and FNYEAQ. CDR3 length equals 16 residues. The CDR3 spells CARSLDPGSGANVLTF. The DNA for the CDR3 is TGTGCCAGAAGCTTAGATCCGGGCTCTGGGGCCAACGTCCTGACTTTC. Using reference TRBV7-6 and TRBJ2-6 for the parts outside the CDR3, the full variable domain is GAGVSQSPRYKVTKRGQDVALRCDPISGHVSLYWYRQALGQGPEFLTYFNYEAQQDKSGLPNDRFSAERPEGSISTLTIQRTEQRDSAMYRCARSLDPGSGANVLTFGAGSRLTVL.

This clonotype appeared many times. The genes are TRBV11-2 and TRBJ1-3; D may be TRBD1 (5 bases). Germline lookup yields CDR1 SGHAT and CDR2 FQNNGV. The CDR3 is 14 amino acids. The ends were cut back, 5 bases at V and 2 bases at J, with 10 bases in the middle. The CDR3 DNA sequence: TGTGCCAGCAGCCGCCAGGGACCTGGAAACACCATATATTTT. Translating gives CASSRQGPGNTIYF. The whole variable domain, remainder taken from reference TRBV11-2 and TRBJ1-3, is EAGVAQSPRYKIIEKRQSVAFWCNPISGHATLYWYQQILGQGPKLLIQFQNNGVVDDSQLPKDRFSAERLKGVDSTLKIQPAKLEDSAVYLCASSRQGPGNTIYFGEGSWLTVV.

This clonotype was found many times. The V gene is TRBV4-2, the J gene TRBJ2-7, with TRBD1 matching 7 bases. V gave up 3 bases and J gave up 5 bases; unmatched junction bases: 13. Germline lookup yields CDR1 LGHNA and CDR2 YNFKEQ. This CDR3 comprises 16 residues. The chain's CDR3 is CASSQDSQRQGHEQYF. The CDR3, as DNA: TGTGCCAGCAGCCAGGATTCCCAAAGACAGGGTCACGAGCAGTACTTC.

This sequence joins TRBV19 and TRBJ2-7; 7 bases line up with TRBD1. This CDR3 has 16 amino acids. From germline, CDR1 is LNHDA and CDR2 SQIVND (reference sequence). V trimming: 5 bases; J trimming: 2 bases; junction bases outside the gene matches: 12. CDR3 residues: CASSPVTGELTYEQYF. DNA for the CDR3: TGTGCCAGTAGTCCTGTAACAGGGGAATTGACCTACGAGCAGTACTTC.

This clonotype was seen many times. V and J are TRBV6-2 or TRBV6-3 and TRBJ1-5, with a tentative D call TRBD1 (5 bases). Germline loops: CDR1 MNHEY, CDR2 SVGEGT. Trimming removed 7 bases at V and 8 bases at J, with 18 bases between. The CDR3 spans 14 residues. The CDR3 is CASKFQGLIEPQHF. The CDR3 DNA is TGTGCCAGCAAGTTCCAGGGCCTAATCGAGCCCCAGCATTTT.

This clonotype came up many times. The rearrangement links TRBV7-2 to TRBJ2-3; D possibly matches TRBD1 or TRBD2 (6 bases each). Trimming removed 1 base at V and 3 bases at J, with 14 bases between. The CDR3 length is 16 residues. The germline CDR1 and CDR2 sequences are SGHTA and FQGNSA. The CDR3 region has the DNA TGTGCCAGCAGCTTAGTGGGGGGCATTGTAACAGATACGCAGTATTTT. Its protein product is CASSLVGGIVTDTQYF.

The V gene is TRBV6-2 or TRBV6-3, the J gene TRBJ2-1; maybe TRBD2 (7 bases). This CDR3 region has 18 residues. The V and J ends lost 0 bases and 3 bases respectively, with 18 bases between them. In germline, CDR1 is MNHEY, CDR2 SVGEGT. CDR3 in amino acids: CASSYSPLGRGGYNEQFF. The CDR3 DNA reads TGTGCCAGCAGTTACTCCCCCCTCGGTAGGGGGGGCTACAATGAGCAGTTCTTC.

This clonotype was seen repeatedly, ten times or more. The V gene is TRBV27, the J gene TRBJ2-6, with a possible D match to TRBD1 (5 bases). From germline, CDR1 is MNHEY and CDR2 SMNVEV (reference sequence). This CDR3 contains 17 residues. The V end lost 3 bases, the J end lost 0 bases, and 12 bases lay between the germline ends. CDR3 protein: CASSFRAVISGANVLTF. The CDR3 bases are TGTGCCAGCAGTTTCAGGGCAGTGATCTCTGGGGCCAACGTCCTGACTTTC.

This clonotype appeared a few times. V usage is TRBV29-1 and J usage is TRBJ1-1, with TRBD1 as a possible D gene (5 bases). The ends were cut back, 8 bases at V and 1 base at J, with 11 bases in the middle. Germline V lookup: CDR1 SQVTM, CDR2 ANQGSEA. CDR3 length: 12 amino acids. The CDR3 DNA sequence: TGCAGCTCGGGACTGGGGAACACTGAAGCTTTCTTT. It specifies CSSGLGNTEAFF.

The chain links TRBV28 to TRBJ1-1, with a possible D match to TRBD1 (5 bases). Trimming pared 3 bases from V and 9 bases from J, leaving 14 bases between. The CDR3 spans 13 residues. Germline CDR1 is MDHEN and CDR2 is SYDVKM. As DNA, the CDR3 is TGTGCCAGCAGTTTGGGGGTCCTCTTCCAAGCTTTCTTT. It translates to CASSLGVLFQAFF. The full variable domain, with the rest looked up from reference TRBV28 and TRBJ1-1, is DVKVTQSSRYLVKRTGEKVFLECVQDMDHENMFWYRQDPGLGLRLIYFSYDVKMKEKGDIPEGYSVSREKKERFSLILESASTNQTSMYLCASSLGVLFQAFFGQGTRLTVV.

This clonotype was detected ten times or more. The CDR3 here is CASSYTQGGEQYF. The CDR3, as DNA: TGTGCCAGCAGTTACACACAGGGCGGCGAGCAGTACTTC. The J gene is TRBJ2-7, the V gene TRBV6-5, with D possibly matching TRBD1 (6 bases). V lost 2 bases and J 6 bases, leaving 11 bases between the germline ends. CDR3 length: 13 residues. CDR1 and CDR2 from the germline V gene are MNHEY and SVGAGI.

V is TRBV7-2 and J is TRBJ1-6; 9 bases map to TRBD1. Per germline, CDR1 SGHTA and CDR2 FQGNSA. This CDR3 has 13 amino acids. With V trimmed by 4 bases and J by 10 bases, 2 bases remained unmatched. The CDR3, as DNA: TGTGCCAGCAGCTCGACAGGGGGGTCACCCCTCCACTTT. Its translation is CASSSTGGSPLHF.